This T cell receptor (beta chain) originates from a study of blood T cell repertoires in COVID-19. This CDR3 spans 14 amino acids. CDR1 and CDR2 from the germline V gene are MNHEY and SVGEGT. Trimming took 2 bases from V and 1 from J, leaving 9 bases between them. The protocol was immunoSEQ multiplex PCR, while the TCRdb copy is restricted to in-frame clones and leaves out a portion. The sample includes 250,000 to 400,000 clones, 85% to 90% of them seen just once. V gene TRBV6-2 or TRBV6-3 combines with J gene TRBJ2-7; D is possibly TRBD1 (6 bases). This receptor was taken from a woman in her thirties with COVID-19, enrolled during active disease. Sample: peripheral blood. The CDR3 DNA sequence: TGTGCCAGCAGTTACGGGCAGGGGTCCTACGAGCAGTACTTC. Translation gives CASSYGQGSYEQYF.